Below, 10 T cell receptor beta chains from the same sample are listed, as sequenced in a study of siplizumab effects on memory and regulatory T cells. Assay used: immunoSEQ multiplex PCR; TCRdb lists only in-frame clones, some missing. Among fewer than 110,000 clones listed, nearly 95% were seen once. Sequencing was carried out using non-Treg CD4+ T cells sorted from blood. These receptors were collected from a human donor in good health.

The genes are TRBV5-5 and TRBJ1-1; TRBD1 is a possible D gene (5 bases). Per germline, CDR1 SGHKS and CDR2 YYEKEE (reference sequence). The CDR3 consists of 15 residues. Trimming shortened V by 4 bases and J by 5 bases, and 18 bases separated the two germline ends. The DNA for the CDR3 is TGTGCCAGCAGCCTGGGCGACAGTCTGGGGACTGAAGCTTTCTTT. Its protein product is CASSLGDSLGTEAFF.

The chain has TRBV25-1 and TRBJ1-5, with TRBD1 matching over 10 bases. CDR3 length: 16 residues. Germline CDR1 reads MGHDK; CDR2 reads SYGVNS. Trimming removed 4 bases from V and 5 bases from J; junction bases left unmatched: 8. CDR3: CASSGGDRGLHQPQHF. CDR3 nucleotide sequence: TGTGCCAGCAGTGGGGGGGACAGGGGACTTCATCAGCCCCAGCATTTT. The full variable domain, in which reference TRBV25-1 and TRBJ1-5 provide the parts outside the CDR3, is EADIYQTPRYLVIGTGKKITLECSQTMGHDKMYWYQQDPGMELHLIHYSYGVNSTEKGDLSSESTVSRIRTEHFPLTLESARPSHTSQYLCASSGGDRGLHQPQHFGDGTRLSIL.

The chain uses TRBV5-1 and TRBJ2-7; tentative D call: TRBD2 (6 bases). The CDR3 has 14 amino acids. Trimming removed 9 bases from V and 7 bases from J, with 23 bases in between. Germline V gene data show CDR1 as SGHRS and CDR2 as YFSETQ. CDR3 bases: TGCGCCACCCCCCGGAGGGGCCAGCGAATAGAGCAGTACTTC. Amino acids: CATPRRGQRIEQYF.

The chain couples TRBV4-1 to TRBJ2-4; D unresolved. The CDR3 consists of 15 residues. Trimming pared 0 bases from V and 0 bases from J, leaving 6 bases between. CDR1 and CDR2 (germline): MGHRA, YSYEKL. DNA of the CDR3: TGCGCCAGCAGCCAAGAGGGATTAGCCAAAAACATTCAGTACTTC. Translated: CASSQEGLAKNIQYF.

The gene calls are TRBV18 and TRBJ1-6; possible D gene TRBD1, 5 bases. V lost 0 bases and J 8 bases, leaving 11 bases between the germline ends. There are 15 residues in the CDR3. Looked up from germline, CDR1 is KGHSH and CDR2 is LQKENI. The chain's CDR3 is CASSPPGQGDSPLHF. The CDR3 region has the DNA TGTGCCAGCTCACCACCGGGGCAGGGAGATTCACCCCTCCACTTT.

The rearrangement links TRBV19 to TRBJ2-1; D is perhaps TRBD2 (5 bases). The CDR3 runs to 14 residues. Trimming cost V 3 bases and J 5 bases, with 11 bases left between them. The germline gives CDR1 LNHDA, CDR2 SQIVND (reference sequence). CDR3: CASSIETINNEQFF. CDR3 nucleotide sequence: TGTGCCAGTAGTATCGAGACTATAAACAATGAGCAGTTCTTC.

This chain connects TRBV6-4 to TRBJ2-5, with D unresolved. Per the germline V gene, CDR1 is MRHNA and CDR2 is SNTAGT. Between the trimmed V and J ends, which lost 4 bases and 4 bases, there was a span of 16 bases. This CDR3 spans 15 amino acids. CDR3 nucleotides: TGTGCCAGCAGTGCTTTAGGCTTATCTGGAGAGACCCAGTACTTC. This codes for CASSALGLSGETQYF.

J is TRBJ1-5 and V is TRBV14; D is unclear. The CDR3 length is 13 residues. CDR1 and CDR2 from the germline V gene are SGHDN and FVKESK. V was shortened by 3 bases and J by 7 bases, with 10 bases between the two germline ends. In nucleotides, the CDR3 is TGTGCCAGCAGCCACCCGCCTGGACAGCCCCAGCATTTT. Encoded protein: CASSHPPGQPQHF.

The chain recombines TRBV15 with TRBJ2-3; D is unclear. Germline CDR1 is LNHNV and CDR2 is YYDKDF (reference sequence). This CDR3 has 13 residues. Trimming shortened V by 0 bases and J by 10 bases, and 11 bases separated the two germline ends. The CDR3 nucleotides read TGTGCCACCAGCAGAGAGAGGAGTTGGGCGCAGTATTTT. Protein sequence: CATSRERSWAQYF.

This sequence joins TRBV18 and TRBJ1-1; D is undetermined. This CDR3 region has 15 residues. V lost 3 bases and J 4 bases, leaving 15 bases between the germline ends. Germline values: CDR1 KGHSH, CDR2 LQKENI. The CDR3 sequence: CASSPVSTASTEAFF. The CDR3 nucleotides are TGTGCCAGCTCACCGGTATCGACCGCGAGCACTGAAGCTTTCTTT.